Below are 23 T cell receptor beta chains sequenced from a single sample in a study of identical twins. TCRdb independently ran MiXCR on the 5' RACE reads; one entry per CDR3 protein. The sample consists of 450,000 or so distinct CDR3 sequences, approximately 15% of them appearing once. This same sample was also taken into another study, of yellow fever vaccine responses in identical twins.

Input material: CD4+ T cells sorted from blood. Receptors originate from a young woman in good health.

The chain couples TRBV12-3 or TRBV12-4 to TRBJ2-4; tentatively, D is TRBD1 (7 bases). This CDR3 has 15 residues. Trimming shortened V by 7 bases and J by 1 base, and 14 bases separated the two germline ends. CDR3 DNA: TGTGCCAGCACCCAGGGGGGCTCGGCCAAAAACATTCAGTACTTC. This gives the protein CASTQGGSAKNIQYF.

Ten or more counts support this clonotype. The gene calls are TRBV7-9 and TRBJ2-5; TRBD2 matches 8 bases. Germline lookup yields CDR1 SEHNR and CDR2 FQNEAQ (reference sequence). CDR3 length: 15 residues. The V segment lost 3 bases and the J segment 3 bases; nucleotides outside the gene matches: 6. CDR3 DNA: TGTGCCAGCAGCTTGTTATTAGCGGGGAAAGAGACCCAGTACTTC. Its translation is CASSLLLAGKETQYF. The full variable domain, in which reference TRBV7-9 and TRBJ2-5 provide the parts outside the CDR3, is DTGVSQNPRHKITKRGQNVTFRCDPISEHNRLYWYRQTLGQGPEFLTYFQNEAQLEKSRLLSDRFSAERPKGSFSTLEIQRTEQGDSAMYLCASSLLLAGKETQYFGPGTRLLVL.

This clonotype was picked up a small number of times. CDR3 in DNA: TGCAGCGTTGTTTCGGGGTCTGGAGAGACCCAGTACTTC. Its protein product is CSVVSGSGETQYF. The chain joins TRBV29-1 to TRBJ2-5; D possibly corresponds to TRBD2 (5 bases). Germline V gives CDR1 SQVTM, CDR2 ANQGSEA. The V gene lost 4 bases and the J gene lost 4 bases, with 13 bases spanning the gap. The CDR3 spans 13 residues. Full variable domain (outside the CDR3, taken from reference TRBV29-1 and TRBJ2-5): SAVISQKPSRDICQRGTSLTIQCQVDSQVTMMFWYRQQPGQSLTLIATANQGSEATYESGFVIDKFPISRPNLTFSTLTVSNMSPEDSSIYLCSVVSGSGETQYFGPGTRLLVL.

The chain is built from TRBV6-2 or TRBV6-3 and TRBJ2-1, with 11 positions matching TRBD2. The CDR3 sequence is 18 residues long. Germline CDR1 is MNHEY and CDR2 is SVGEGT. After removal of 2 bases from V and 4 bases from J, the junction contained 10 bases not matched to a gene. The DNA for the CDR3 is TGTGCCAGCAGTTACGGCCCCATACTAGCGGGAGTTTACAATGAGCAGTTCTTC. Translated, it gives CASSYGPILAGVYNEQFF.

This clonotype was seen only a few times. This chain's CDR3 is CAISDMTSSGSNEQFF. Here the CDR3 DNA reads TGTGCCATCAGTGACATGACCTCTAGCGGGAGCAATGAGCAGTTCTTC. J is TRBJ2-1 and V is TRBV10-3; TRBD2 agrees at 10 bases. CDR3 length equals 16 residues. The junction had 8 bases not matched to a gene; V was cut back by 3 bases and J by 6 bases. The V gene's germline CDR1 is ENHRY and CDR2 SYGVKD.

Only a few counts were recorded for this clonotype. V is TRBV5-1 and J is TRBJ1-2, with D tentatively TRBD1 (6 bases). CDR3 size: 14 residues. The germline V and J ends were trimmed by 3 bases and 8 bases, with 17 bases remaining between them. Per germline, CDR1 SGHRS and CDR2 YFSETQ. This chain's CDR3 is CASSSAGDTGGYTF. The CDR3 DNA reads TGCGCCAGCAGCTCTGCCGGGGACACGGGCGGCTACACCTTC. The full variable domain, completed using reference TRBV5-1 and TRBJ1-2, is KAGVTQTPRYLIKTRGQQVTLSCSPISGHRSVSWYQQTPGQGLQFLFEYFSETQRNKGNFPGRFSGRQFSNSRSEMNVSTLELGDSALYLCASSSAGDTGGYTFGSGTRLTVV.

The chain couples TRBV5-1 to TRBJ2-7, with 7 bases aligning to TRBD1. The CDR3 runs to 14 residues. Germline V gene sequence: CDR1 SGHRS, CDR2 YFSETQ. With V trimmed by 4 bases and J by 6 bases, 10 bases remained unmatched. In nucleotides, the CDR3 is TGCGCCAGCAGCCTACAGGGGTCCTATTTCGAGCAGTACTTC. Translation gives CASSLQGSYFEQYF.

This clonotype was observed a few times. The chain combines TRBV4-1 with TRBJ2-1; 7 bases map to TRBD2. Germline V gene data show CDR1 as MGHRA and CDR2 as YSYEKL. V shed 2 bases and J 4 bases; nucleotides not matched to a gene: 8. The CDR3 consists of 16 residues. The CDR3 nucleotides are TGCGCCAGCAGCCAAAGTTGGTGGGAGGGTTACAATGAGCAGTTCTTC. As protein: CASSQSWWEGYNEQFF.

This clonotype was recorded a few times. This chain uses TRBV6-5 with TRBJ2-2; D call uncertain. Germline V gene data show CDR1 as MNHEY and CDR2 as SVGAGI. The CDR3 consists of 18 residues. Trimming removed 0 bases from V and 6 bases from J, with 20 bases in between. The CDR3 loop is CASSYSRRAFTLAGELFF. The DNA of the CDR3 is TGTGCCAGCAGTTACTCGAGGAGAGCGTTTACTCTTGCCGGGGAGCTGTTTTTT.

Only one count was recorded for this clonotype. The chain combines TRBV18 with TRBJ2-1; the match to TRBD2 covers 7 bases. The CDR3 contains 13 residues. Germline assignment: CDR1 KGHSH and CDR2 LQKENI. V gave up 4 bases and J gave up 8 bases; unmatched junction bases: 5. For the CDR3, the DNA is TGTGCCAGCTCACAACGACTAGCCGATGAGCAGTTCTTC. Its translation is CASSQRLADEQFF.

The CDR3 bases are TGTGCCAGCAGCTTATACCTAGCGGGAGGAGAGACCCAGTACTTC. It yields the protein CASSLYLAGGETQYF. The V call is TRBV11-2, the J call TRBJ2-5, with 11 bases lining up with TRBD2. Looked up from germline, CDR1 is SGHAT and CDR2 is FQNNGV. After removal of 2 bases from V and 4 bases from J, the junction contained 3 bases not matched to a gene. The CDR3 length is 15 residues.

This clonotype was counted only a few times. V gene TRBV7-2 combines with J gene TRBJ2-7; D remains ambiguous. The CDR3 spans 15 residues. V was shortened by 0 bases and J by 6 bases, with 15 bases between the two germline ends. Germline values: CDR1 SGHTA, CDR2 FQGNSA. The CDR3 protein is CASSLALVGSGEQYF. The DNA of the CDR3 is TGTGCCAGCAGCTTAGCGCTTGTAGGGTCGGGCGAGCAGTACTTC.

The table lists this clonotype with a few counts. This sequence joins TRBV4-1 and TRBJ2-2; 11 positions match TRBD1. Trimming removed 1 base from V and 3 bases from J; junction bases left unmatched: 13. The CDR3 sequence is 20 residues long. Germline CDR1 reads MGHRA; CDR2 reads YSYEKL. The CDR3 loop reads CASSQVFGQGAISDTGELFF. The CDR3 DNA follows: TGCGCCAGCAGCCAAGTCTTTGGACAGGGGGCGATCTCGGACACCGGGGAGCTGTTTTTT.

In this sample, this clonotype turned up many times. This chain uses TRBV7-9 with TRBJ2-2, with TRBD1 matching over 7 bases. Per germline, CDR1 SEHNR and CDR2 FQNEAQ (reference sequence). The CDR3 contains 16 residues. Unmatched junction bases numbered 12, after V lost 5 bases and J lost 6 bases. The CDR3, as DNA: TGTGCCAGCAGCCCGATAGGGACAGCAGGGCCCGGGGAGCTGTTTTTT. It encodes CASSPIGTAGPGELFF.

Turning to this clonotype: Germline and junction disagree at one end, which may indicate a read error. V is TRBV10-3 and J is TRBJ2-1; possible D gene TRBD2, 6 bases. The CDR3 has 15 residues. The germline gives CDR1 ENHRY, CDR2 SYGVKD. CDR3 sequence (DNA): TGTGCCATCAGTGAACGAGCGGGCGGATACAATGAGAAGTTCTTC. Its translation is CAISERAGGYNEKFF.

This clonotype was counted only a few times. The chain joins TRBV7-9 to TRBJ1-2; no firm D call. Germline CDR1 is SEHNR and CDR2 is FQNEAQ (reference sequence). Trimming shortened V by 5 bases and J by 0 bases, and 16 bases separated the two germline ends. The CDR3 runs to 16 residues. The CDR3 loop is CASSPSRAPANYGYTF. The CDR3 coding sequence is TGTGCCAGCAGCCCCTCGAGGGCACCTGCTAACTATGGCTACACCTTC.

This clonotype was counted a few times. The chain is built from TRBV20-1 and TRBJ2-5; D is unclear. In germline, CDR1 is DFQATT, CDR2 SNEGSKA (reference sequence). The CDR3 consists of 12 residues. Trimming cost V 6 bases and J 5 bases, with 13 bases left between them. CDR3 nucleotides: TGCAGTGCCCCAACTACGGCGGAGACCCAGTACTTC. It encodes CSAPTTAETQYF.

This clonotype appeared a few times. The V gene is TRBV4-3, the J gene TRBJ2-7, with 11 nucleotides matching TRBD2. CDR1 is LGHNA, CDR2 YSLEER, per germline. J lost 3 bases, V lost 1 base, and 14 bases had no gene match. The CDR3 runs to 19 residues. The CDR3 DNA follows: TGCGCCAGCAGCCAAGTGGGGCTAGCGGGAGGCGCGACCAACTACGAGCAGTACTTC. Protein product: CASSQVGLAGGATNYEQYF.

Written as DNA, the CDR3 is TGTGCCATATACCGGGACAACTCCTACGAGCAGTACTTC. Translation: CAIYRDNSYEQYF. This sequence joins TRBV7-9 and TRBJ2-7; tentative D call: TRBD1 (6 bases). This CDR3 has 13 residues. Deletions cut 10 bases from V and 0 bases from J, with 13 bases between. Germline V lookup: CDR1 SEHNR, CDR2 FQNEAQ (reference sequence).

This clonotype has more than one count but fewer than ten. The chain has TRBV6-5 and TRBJ1-2; no clear D gene. With 8 bases removed from V and 4 bases from J, the gap between germline ends came to 8 bases. This CDR3 has 11 amino acids. Germline assignment: CDR1 MNHEY and CDR2 SVGAGI. CDR3: CASGATYGYTF. Written as DNA, the CDR3 is TGTGCCAGCGGAGCTACCTATGGCTACACCTTC.

The chain joins TRBV6-5 to TRBJ2-7; D unresolved. Trimming shortened V by 0 bases and J by 1 base, and 7 bases separated the two germline ends. Germline V gives CDR1 MNHEY, CDR2 SVGAGI. The CDR3 extends over 14 amino acids. CDR3 coding DNA: TGTGCCAGCAGTTACTCGATACAATCCTACGAGCAGTACTTC. This encodes CASSYSIQSYEQYF.

There are many counts of this clonotype. In DNA, the CDR3 is TGTGCCAGCAGGCCAGTAGGGGGAGAGCAGTACTTC. Its protein is CASRPVGGEQYF. The chain employs TRBV12-3 or TRBV12-4 and TRBJ2-7; maybe TRBD1 (6 bases). V was trimmed by 6 bases and J by 7 bases, leaving 13 bases between them. The CDR3 consists of 12 residues.

This clonotype occurred many times. The chain links TRBV12-3 or TRBV12-4 to TRBJ2-7, with TRBD1 as a possible D gene (6 bases). Trimming cost V 3 bases and J 0 bases, with 9 bases left between them. This CDR3 is built from 14 residues. The CDR3 spells CASSFGDNSYEQYF. DNA for the CDR3: TGTGCCAGCAGTTTTGGGGACAACTCCTACGAGCAGTACTTC.